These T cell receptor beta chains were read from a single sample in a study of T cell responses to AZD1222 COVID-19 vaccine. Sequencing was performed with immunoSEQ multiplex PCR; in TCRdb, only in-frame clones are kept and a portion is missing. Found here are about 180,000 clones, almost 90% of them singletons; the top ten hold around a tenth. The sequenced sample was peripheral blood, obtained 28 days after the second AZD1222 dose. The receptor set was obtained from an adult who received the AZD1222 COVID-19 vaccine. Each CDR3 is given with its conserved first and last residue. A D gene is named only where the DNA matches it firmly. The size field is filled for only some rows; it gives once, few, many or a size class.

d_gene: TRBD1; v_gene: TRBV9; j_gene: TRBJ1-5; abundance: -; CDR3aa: CASSAGQGGNQPQHF; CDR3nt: TGTGCCAGCAGCGCCGGACAGGGCGGCAATCAGCCCCAGCATTTT
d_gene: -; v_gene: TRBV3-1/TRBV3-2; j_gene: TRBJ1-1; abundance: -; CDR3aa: CASSQASRTTEAFF; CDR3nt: TGTGCCAGCAGCCAAGCCAGTAGGACCACTGAAGCTTTCTTT
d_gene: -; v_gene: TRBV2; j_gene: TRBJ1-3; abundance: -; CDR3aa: CASKAGGNTIYF; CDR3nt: TGTGCCAGCAAGGCAGGCGGAAACACCATATATTTT
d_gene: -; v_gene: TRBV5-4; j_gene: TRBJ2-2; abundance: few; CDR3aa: CAEAGNTGELFF; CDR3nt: TGTGCTGAGGCAGGGAACACCGGGGAGCTGTTTTTT
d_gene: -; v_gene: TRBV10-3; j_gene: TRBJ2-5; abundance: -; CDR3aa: CAISESGKETQYF; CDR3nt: TGTGCCATCAGTGAGTCAGGCAAAGAGACCCAGTACTTC
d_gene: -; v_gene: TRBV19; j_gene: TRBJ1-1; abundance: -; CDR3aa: CASSKRGMLESEAFF; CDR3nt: TGTGCCAGTAGTAAAAGGGGGATGCTTGAAAGTGAAGCTTTCTTT
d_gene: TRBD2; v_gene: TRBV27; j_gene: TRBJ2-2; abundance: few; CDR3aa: CASSLLAGGDGELFF; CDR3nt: TGTGCCAGCAGCCTCCTAGCGGGGGGTGACGGGGAGCTGTTTTTT
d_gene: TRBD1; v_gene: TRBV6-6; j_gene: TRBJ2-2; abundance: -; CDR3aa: CASSHPGQGNTGELFF; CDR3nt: TGTGCCAGCAGCCATCCGGGACAGGGAAACACCGGGGAGCTGTTTTTT
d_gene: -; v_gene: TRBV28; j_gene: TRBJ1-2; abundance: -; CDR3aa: CASSLGGWSYGYTF; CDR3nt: TGTGCCAGCAGTTTAGGCGGCTGGAGCTATGGCTACACCTTC
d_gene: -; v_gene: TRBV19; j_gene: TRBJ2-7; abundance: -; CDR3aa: CASSRTFSSYEQYF; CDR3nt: TGTGCCAGTAGCCGGACCTTTAGCTCCTACGAGCAGTACTTC
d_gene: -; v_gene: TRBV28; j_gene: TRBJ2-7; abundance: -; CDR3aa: CASSGLTPPGEQYF; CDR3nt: TGTGCCAGCAGTGGGTTGACACCGCCGGGCGAGCAGTACTTC
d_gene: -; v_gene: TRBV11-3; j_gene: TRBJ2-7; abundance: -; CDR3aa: CASSSLTGPGEQYF; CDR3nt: TGTGCCAGCAGCTCCCTTACAGGGCCCGGCGAGCAGTACTTC
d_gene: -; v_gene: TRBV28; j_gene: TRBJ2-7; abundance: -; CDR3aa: CASSLHSSYEQYF; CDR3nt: TGTGCCAGCAGTTTACATAGCTCCTACGAGCAGTACTTC
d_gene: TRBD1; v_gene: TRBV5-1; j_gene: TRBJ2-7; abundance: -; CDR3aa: CASSPGLRGLTYEQYF; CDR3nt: TGCGCCAGCAGCCCCGGGCTGAGGGGGCTTACCTACGAGCAGTACTTC
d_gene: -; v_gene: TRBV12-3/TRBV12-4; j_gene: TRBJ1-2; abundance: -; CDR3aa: CASSLLGDYGYTF; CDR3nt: TGTGCCAGCAGTTTACTGGGGGACTATGGCTACACCTTC
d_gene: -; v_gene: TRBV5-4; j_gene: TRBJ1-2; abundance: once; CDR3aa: CASSLKSLQGYYGYTF; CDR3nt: TGTGCCAGCAGCTTGAAGAGCCTCCAGGGCTACTATGGCTACACCTTC
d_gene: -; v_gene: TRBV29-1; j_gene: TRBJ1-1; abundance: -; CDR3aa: CSLGGNTEAFF; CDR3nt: TGCAGCCTTGGGGGGAACACTGAAGCTTTCTTT
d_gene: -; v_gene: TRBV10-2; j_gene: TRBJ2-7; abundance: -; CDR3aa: CASSESLGLTSYEQYF; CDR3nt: TGCGCCAGCAGTGAGTCGCTGGGGTTAACCTCCTACGAGCAGTACTTC
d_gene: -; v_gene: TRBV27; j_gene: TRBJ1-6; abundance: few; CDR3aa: CASSFYGKESNSPLHF; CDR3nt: TGTGCCAGCAGTTTCTACGGTAAAGAGTCTAATTCACCCCTCCACTTT
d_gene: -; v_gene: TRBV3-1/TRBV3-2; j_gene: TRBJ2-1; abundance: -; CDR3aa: CASSLAYNEQFF; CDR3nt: TGTGCCAGCAGCCTAGCCTACAATGAGCAGTTCTTC
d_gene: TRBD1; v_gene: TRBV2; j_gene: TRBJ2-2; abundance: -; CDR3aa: CARGTGTNTGELFF; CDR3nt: TGTGCCAGGGGGACAGGGACGAACACCGGGGAGCTGTTTTTT
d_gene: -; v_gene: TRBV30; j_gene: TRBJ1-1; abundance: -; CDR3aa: CAWTYRAGTEAFF; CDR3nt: TGTGCCTGGACCTACAGAGCGGGCACTGAAGCTTTCTTT
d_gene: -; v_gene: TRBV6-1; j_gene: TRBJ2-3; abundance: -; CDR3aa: CASSDVFTDTQYF; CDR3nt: TGTGCCAGCAGTGATGTCTTCACAGATACGCAGTATTTT
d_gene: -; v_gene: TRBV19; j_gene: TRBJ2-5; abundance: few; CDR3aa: CASSRRGIETQYF; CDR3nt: TGTGCCAGCTCCCGGAGGGGTATAGAGACCCAGTACTTC
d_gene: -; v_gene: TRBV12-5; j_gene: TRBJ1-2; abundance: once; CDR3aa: CASGLVVIRRGRGDYGYTF; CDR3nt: TGTGCTAGTGGTTTGGTAGTGATCCGCCGAGGCAGGGGCGACTATGGCTACACCTTC
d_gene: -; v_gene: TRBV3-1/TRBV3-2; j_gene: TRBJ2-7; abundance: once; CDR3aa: CASSQDSAGTSTYEQYF; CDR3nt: TGTGCCAGCAGCCAAGATTCGGCCGGGACATCGACTTACGAGCAGTACTTC
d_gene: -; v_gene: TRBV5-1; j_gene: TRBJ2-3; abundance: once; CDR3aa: CASSTQQESADTQYF; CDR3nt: TGCGCCAGCAGCACGCAGCAGGAGTCCGCAGATACGCAGTATTTT
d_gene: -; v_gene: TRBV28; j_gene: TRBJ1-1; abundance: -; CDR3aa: CASIAFGTSDREAFF; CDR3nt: TGTGCCAGCATTGCCTTCGGGACGTCAGACAGGGAAGCTTTCTTT
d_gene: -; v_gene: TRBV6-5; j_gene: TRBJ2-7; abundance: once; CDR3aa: CASTSGYEQYF; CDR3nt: TGTGCCAGCACATCGGGCTACGAGCAGTACTTC
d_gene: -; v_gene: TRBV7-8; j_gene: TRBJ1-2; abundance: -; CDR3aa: CASSPLEGYTF; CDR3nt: TGTGCCAGCAGCCCCCTCGAGGGCTACACCTTC
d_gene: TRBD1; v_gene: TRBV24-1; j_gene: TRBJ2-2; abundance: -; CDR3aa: CATRDRVLNTGELFF; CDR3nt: TGTGCCACCAGGGACAGGGTCTTGAACACCGGGGAGCTGTTTTTT
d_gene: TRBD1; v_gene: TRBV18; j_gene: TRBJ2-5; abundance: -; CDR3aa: CASSPTGNQETQYF; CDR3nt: TGTGCCAGCTCACCGACAGGGAATCAAGAGACCCAGTACTTC
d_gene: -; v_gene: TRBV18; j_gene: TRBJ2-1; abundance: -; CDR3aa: CASSPPVQGYNEQFF; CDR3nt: TGTGCCAGCTCACCACCTGTCCAGGGCTACAATGAGCAGTTCTTC
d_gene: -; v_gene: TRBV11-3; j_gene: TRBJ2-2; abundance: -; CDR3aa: CASSFQPTGELFF; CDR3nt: TGTGCCAGCAGCTTCCAGCCGACCGGGGAGCTGTTTTTT
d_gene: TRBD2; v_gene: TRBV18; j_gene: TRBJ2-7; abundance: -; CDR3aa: CASSLGTSGAEQYF; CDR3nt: TGTGCCAGCTCTCTCGGGACTAGCGGGGCCGAGCAGTACTTC
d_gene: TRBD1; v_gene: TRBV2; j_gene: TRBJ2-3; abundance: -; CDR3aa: CASKFGLQGQGTQYF; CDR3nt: TGTGCCAGCAAATTCGGCTTACAGGGGCAGGGTACGCAGTATTTT